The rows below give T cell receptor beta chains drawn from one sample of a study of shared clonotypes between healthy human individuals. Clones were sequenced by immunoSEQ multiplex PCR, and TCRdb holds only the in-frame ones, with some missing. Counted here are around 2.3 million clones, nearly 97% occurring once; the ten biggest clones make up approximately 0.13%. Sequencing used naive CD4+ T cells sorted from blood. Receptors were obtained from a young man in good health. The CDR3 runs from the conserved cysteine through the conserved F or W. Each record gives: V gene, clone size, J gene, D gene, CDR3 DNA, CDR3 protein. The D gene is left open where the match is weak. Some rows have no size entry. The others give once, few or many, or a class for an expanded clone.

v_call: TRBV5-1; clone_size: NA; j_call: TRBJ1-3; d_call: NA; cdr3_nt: TGCGCCAGTTGTAAGGGACCAATAGGCTCTGGAAACACCATATATTTT; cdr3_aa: CASCKGPIGSGNTIYF
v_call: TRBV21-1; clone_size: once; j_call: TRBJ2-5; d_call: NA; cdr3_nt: TGTGCCAGCAGCCGGATGATAGAGGGTCGGGAGACCCAGTACTTC; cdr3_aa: CASSRMIEGRETQYF
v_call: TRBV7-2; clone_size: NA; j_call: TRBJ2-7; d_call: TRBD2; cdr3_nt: TGTGCCAGCAGCCTAGCGGGCCTATACGAGCAGTACTTC; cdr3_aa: CASSLAGLYEQYF
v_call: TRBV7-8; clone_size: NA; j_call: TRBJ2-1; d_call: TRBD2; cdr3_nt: TGTGCCAGCAGCTTATTGGGTAGCGGGGTACCCTCCTACAATGAGCAGTTCTTC; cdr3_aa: CASSLLGSGVPSYNEQFF
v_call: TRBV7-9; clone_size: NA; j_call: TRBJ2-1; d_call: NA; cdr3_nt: TGTGCCAGCAGCTTAGACGCTCAGTACAATGAGCAGTTCTTC; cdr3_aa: CASSLDAQYNEQFF
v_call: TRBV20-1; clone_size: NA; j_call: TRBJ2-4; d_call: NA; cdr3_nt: TGCAGTGCTAGAGTAGGGACCCCTCAGTACTTC; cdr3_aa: CSARVGTPQYF
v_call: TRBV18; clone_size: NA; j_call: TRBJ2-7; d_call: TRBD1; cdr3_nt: TGTGCCAGCTCACCAGCGACAGGGGTCTACGAGCAGTACTTC; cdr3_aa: CASSPATGVYEQYF
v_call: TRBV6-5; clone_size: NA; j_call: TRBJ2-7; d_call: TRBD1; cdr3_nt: TGTGCCAGCAGTTATACCGGGACAGGGCTCTACGAGCAGTACTTC; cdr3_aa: CASSYTGTGLYEQYF
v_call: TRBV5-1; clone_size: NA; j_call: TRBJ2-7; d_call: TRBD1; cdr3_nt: TGCGCCAGCAGCCCGGGACAGAACTACGAGCAGTACTTC; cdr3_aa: CASSPGQNYEQYF
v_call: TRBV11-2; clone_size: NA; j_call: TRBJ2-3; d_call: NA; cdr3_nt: TGTGCCAGCAGCTTAGGCGGGAAGCCCCCATTGGATACGCAGTATTTT; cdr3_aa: CASSLGGKPPLDTQYF
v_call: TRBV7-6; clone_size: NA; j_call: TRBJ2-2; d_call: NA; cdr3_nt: TGTGCCAGCAGCCCAGGGGCTCCCCCGAACACCGGGGAGCTGTTTTTT; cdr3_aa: CASSPGAPPNTGELFF
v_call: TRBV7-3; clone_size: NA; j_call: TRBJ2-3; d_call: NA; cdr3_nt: TGTGCCAGCAGCAGCCGGGGTAGCACAGATACGCAGTATTTT; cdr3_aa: CASSSRGSTDTQYF
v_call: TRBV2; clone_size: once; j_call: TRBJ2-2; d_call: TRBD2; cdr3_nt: TGTGCCAGCATGAGTAGCGGGAGTCCAACCGGGGAGCTGTTTTTT; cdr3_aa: CASMSSGSPTGELFF
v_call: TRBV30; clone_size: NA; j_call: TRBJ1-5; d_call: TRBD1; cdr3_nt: TGTGCCTGGAGTGGTGGACAGGGGTCTAATCAGCCCCAGCATTTT; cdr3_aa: CAWSGGQGSNQPQHF
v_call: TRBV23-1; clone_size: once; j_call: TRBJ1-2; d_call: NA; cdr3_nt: TGCGCCAGCAGTCAATCAATAGGGGACTGCCACAACTATGGCTACACCTTC; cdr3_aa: CASSQSIGDCHNYGYTF
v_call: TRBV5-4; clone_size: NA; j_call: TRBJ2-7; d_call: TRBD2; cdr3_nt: TGTGCCAGCAGCTCTAATAGCGGGGGGGCCTACGAGCAGTACTTC; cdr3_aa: CASSSNSGGAYEQYF
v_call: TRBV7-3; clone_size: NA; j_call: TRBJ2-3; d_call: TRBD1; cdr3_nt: TGTGCCAGCAGCTTCCGGGACAGTGGCACAGATACGCAGTATTTT; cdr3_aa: CASSFRDSGTDTQYF
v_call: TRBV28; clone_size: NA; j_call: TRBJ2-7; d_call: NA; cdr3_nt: TGTGCCAGTCACAGGTTCAGCTCCTACGAGCAGTACTTC; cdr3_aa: CASHRFSSYEQYF
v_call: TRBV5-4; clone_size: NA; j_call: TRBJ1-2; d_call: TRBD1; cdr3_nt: TGTGCCAGCAGCCTAGGACAGGGGGTATATGGCTACACCTTC; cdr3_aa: CASSLGQGVYGYTF
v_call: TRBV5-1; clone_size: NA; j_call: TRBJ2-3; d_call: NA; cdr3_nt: TGCGCCAGCAGCTTGGAAATTTTCACAGATACGCAGTATTTT; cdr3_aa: CASSLEIFTDTQYF
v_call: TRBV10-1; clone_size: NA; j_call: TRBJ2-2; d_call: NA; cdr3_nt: TGCGCCAGCAGTGAGTCCGGGCGCGCCGGGGAGCTGTTTTTT; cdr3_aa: CASSESGRAGELFF
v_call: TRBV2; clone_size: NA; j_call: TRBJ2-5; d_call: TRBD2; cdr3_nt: TGTGCCAGCAGTGAAGCGGCGGCGGGGGGGCCCAGTGAGACCCAGTACTTC; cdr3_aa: CASSEAAAGGPSETQYF
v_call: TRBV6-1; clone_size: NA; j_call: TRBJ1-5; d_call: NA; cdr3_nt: TGTGCCAGCATTCTGGACCTGAATCAGCCCCAGCATTTT; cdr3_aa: CASILDLNQPQHF
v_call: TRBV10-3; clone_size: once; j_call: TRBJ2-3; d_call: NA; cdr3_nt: TGTGCCGGCAACGGGGGACCCACAGATACGCAGTATTTT; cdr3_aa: CAGNGGPTDTQYF